Sequencing of this TCR beta chain was carried out in a study of graft-versus-host responses after intestinal transplantation. The overall study: Every recipient had anti-thymocyte globulin induction and 2 to 4 years of tacrolimus plus steroids.

This clone appeared a single time. Its target is unknown. Here immunoSEQ multiplex PCR was the method, and the copy in TCRdb shows in-frame clones only, minus some. The sample contains about 89,000 clones, over 85% of which appear only once. CDR3 length equals 13 residues. The V and J ends lost 5 bases and 6 bases, in that order; junction bases with no gene match: 6. Germline CDR1 is GTSNPN and CDR2 is SVGIG (reference sequence). The chain recombines TRBV30 with TRBJ1-5; 8 bases line up with TRBD1. Here the sequenced sample was unstimulated CD4+ T cells sorted from spleen or lymph node cells, taken before intestinal transplant. This TCR was sampled from a human donor who received an intestinal transplant. The CDR3, as DNA: TGTGCCTGGTCGTTACAGGGGGGTCAGCCCCAGCATTTT. Translation: CAWSLQGGQPQHF. Complete variable domain (other parts from reference TRBV30 and TRBJ1-5): SQTIHQWPATLVQPVGSPLSLECTVEGTSNPNLYWYRQAAGRGLQLLFYSVGIGQISSEVPQNLSASRPQDRQFILSSKKLLLSDSGFYLCAWSLQGGQPQHFGDGTRLSIL.